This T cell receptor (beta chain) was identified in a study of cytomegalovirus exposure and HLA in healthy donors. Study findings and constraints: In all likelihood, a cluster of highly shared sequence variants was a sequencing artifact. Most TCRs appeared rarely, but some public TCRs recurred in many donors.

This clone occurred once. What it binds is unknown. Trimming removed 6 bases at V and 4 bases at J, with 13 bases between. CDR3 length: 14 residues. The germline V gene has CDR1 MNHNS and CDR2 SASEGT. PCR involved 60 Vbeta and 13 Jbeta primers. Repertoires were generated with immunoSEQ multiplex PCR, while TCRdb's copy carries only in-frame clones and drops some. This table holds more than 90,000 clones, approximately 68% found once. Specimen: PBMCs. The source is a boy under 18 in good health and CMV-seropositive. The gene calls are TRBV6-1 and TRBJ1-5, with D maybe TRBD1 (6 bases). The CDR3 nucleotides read TGTGCCAGCAGCGGTACAGGGTTGAATCAGCCCCAGCATTTT. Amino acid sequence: CASSGTGLNQPQHF.